Each of the 26 T cell receptor beta chains below was sequenced from the same sample in a study of cytomegalovirus exposure and HLA in healthy donors. The primer mix had 60 Vbeta and 13 Jbeta primers. Libraries were prepared by immunoSEQ multiplex PCR; TCRdb keeps only in-frame clonotypes and omits some of them. The sample contains over 150,000 clones, 75% of which appear only once. Sequencing was done on a sample of PBMCs. Every receptor here comes from a male donor in good health and CMV-seronegative.

This clone has just a few counts. V is TRBV5-4 and J is TRBJ2-5, with 9 bases fitting TRBD1. The V gene end was trimmed by 4 bases and the J gene end by 5 bases; junction bases not matched to a gene: 6. Germline values: CDR1 SGHNT, CDR2 YYREEE (reference sequence). The CDR3 has 14 residues. CDR3 coding DNA: TGTGCCAGCAGCCTCAGGGGGACAGGGGAGACCCAGTACTTC. The encoded protein is CASSLRGTGETQYF.

The chain joins TRBV5-1 to TRBJ2-5; weak D call: TRBD2 (6 bases). V lost 5 bases to trimming and J lost 5 bases, with 19 bases between them. The CDR3 totals 15 residues. The germline V gene has CDR1 SGHRS and CDR2 YFSETQ. CDR3 sequence: CASRKVGGGGETQYF. CDR3 DNA: TGCGCCAGCAGGAAGGTCGGGGGTGGCGGGGAGACCCAGTACTTC. The whole variable domain, remainder taken from reference TRBV5-1 and TRBJ2-5, is KAGVTQTPRYLIKTRGQQVTLSCSPISGHRSVSWYQQTPGQGLQFLFEYFSETQRNKGNFPGRFSGRQFSNSRSEMNVSTLELGDSALYLCASRKVGGGGETQYFGPGTRLLVL.

The rearrangement uses TRBV5-4 and TRBJ2-1; 7 nucleotides agree with TRBD1. The trim removed 4 bases at V and 4 bases at J, leaving 8 bases unmatched. The CDR3 extends over 15 amino acids. The V gene's germline CDR1 is SGHNT and CDR2 YYREEE (reference sequence). CDR3 bases: TGTGCCAGCAGCCCGGCCGGGACAGTATACAATGAGCAGTTCTTC. Residues: CASSPAGTVYNEQFF.

The gene calls are TRBV9 and TRBJ1-6; D is perhaps TRBD1 (6 bases). The germline gives CDR1 SGDLS, CDR2 YYNGEE. The CDR3 has 15 residues. Between the trimmed V and J ends, which lost 0 bases and 10 bases, there was a span of 14 bases. The CDR3 nucleotides are TGTGCCAGCAGCGTAGACAGTCAGGGACAATCACCCCTCCACTTT. Translating gives CASSVDSQGQSPLHF.

The V gene is TRBV18, the J gene TRBJ1-5; possibly TRBD1 for D (6 bases). Germline V CDR1 and CDR2: KGHSH, LQKENI. The CDR3 covers 14 residues. Trimming cost V 1 base and J 7 bases, with 11 bases left between them. The CDR3 is CASSPRGQGQPQHF. The CDR3 DNA reads TGTGCCAGCTCACCACGAGGTCAGGGGCAGCCCCAGCATTTT.

J is TRBJ2-5 and V is TRBV7-2; TRBD1 matches 8 bases. This CDR3 is 14 amino acids long. The V segment lost 2 bases and the J segment 4 bases; nucleotides outside the gene matches: 3. The germline V gene has CDR1 SGHTA and CDR2 FQGNSA. The CDR3 DNA reads as TGTGCCAGCAGCTTACAGGGGGCTAGAGAGACCCAGTACTTC. Translated: CASSLQGARETQYF.

This sequence joins TRBV7-8 and TRBJ1-4; the match to TRBD1 covers 9 bases. V was pared by 4 bases and J by 8 bases, with 8 bases of the junction left unmatched. Looked up from germline, CDR1 is SGHVS and CDR2 is FQNEAQ. The CDR3 has 15 amino acids. The CDR3 region has the DNA TGTGCCAGCAGCTCAGCCGGGACAGGGTACGAAAAACTGTTTTTT. It codes for CASSSAGTGYEKLFF. Full variable domain (missing parts from reference TRBV7-8 and TRBJ1-4): GAGVSQSPRYKVAKRGQDVALRCDPISGHVSLFWYQQALGQGPEFLTYFQNEAQLDKSGLPSDRFFAERPEGSVSTLKIQRTQQEDSAVYLCASSSAGTGYEKLFFGSGTQLSVL.

The V gene is TRBV11-1, the J gene TRBJ2-1; 7 bases align to TRBD2. The germline CDR1 and CDR2 sequences are SGHAT and FQDESV (reference sequence). The J segment lost 2 bases and the V segment lost 6 bases, leaving 7 bases of the junction unmatched. The CDR3 totals 15 residues. CDR3 sequence (DNA): TGTGCCAGCAGAGGGCGGGGGATGCCCTACAATGAGCAGTTCTTC. As protein: CASRGRGMPYNEQFF.

CDR3 amino acids: CASARQSSYEQYF. The CDR3 DNA reads TGTGCCAGCGCCCGACAGAGCTCCTACGAGCAGTACTTC. The chain links TRBV9 to TRBJ2-7; perhaps TRBD1 as D (5 bases). V was cut by 7 bases and J by 0 bases, with 11 bases left in between. CDR1 and CDR2 (germline): SGDLS, YYNGEE. CDR3 size: 13 residues.

The gene calls are TRBV7-9 and TRBJ2-7; weak D call: TRBD2 (5 bases). V was pared by 2 bases and J by 2 bases, with 13 bases between. The CDR3 consists of 15 residues. Per the germline V gene, CDR1 is SEHNR and CDR2 is FQNEAQ (reference sequence). The CDR3 DNA is TGTGCCAGCAGCTTAATTCGGGGTCAGGCCTACGAGCAGTACTTC. Its protein product is CASSLIRGQAYEQYF.

This clone has only a few counts. The chain combines TRBV30 with TRBJ2-5; 12 nucleotides line up with TRBD2. The CDR3 loop spans 12 amino acids. Per the germline V gene, CDR1 is GTSNPN and CDR2 is SVGIG (reference sequence). The CDR3 loop is CARLAGDETQYF. The DNA of the CDR3 is TGTGCTCGACTAGCGGGAGATGAGACCCAGTACTTC. The variable domain in full, with the rest retrieved from reference TRBV30 and TRBJ2-5, is SQTIHQWPATLVQPVGSPLSLECTVEGTSNPNLYWYRQAAGRGLQLLFYSVGIGQISSEVPQNLSASRPQDRQFILSSKKLLLSDSGFYLCARLAGDETQYFGPGTRLLVL.

The chain is built from TRBV14 and TRBJ1-6; unclear D gene. This CDR3 has 12 residues. Germline loops: CDR1 SGHDN, CDR2 FVKESK. Between the trimmed V and J ends, which lost 4 bases and 5 bases, there was a span of 3 bases. For the CDR3, the DNA is TGTGCCAGCAGCCTCAATAATTCACCCCTCCACTTT. Amino acid sequence: CASSLNNSPLHF.

About this clone: A junction boundary mismatches the germline segment, possibly from a read error. The chain combines TRBV2 with TRBJ2-1; 12 bases are a match to TRBD2. Germline V lookup: CDR1 SNHLY, CDR2 FYNNEI. The CDR3 has 17 residues. The CDR3 DNA reads TGTGCCAGCAGTGACGCGGGAAGGGCTAGCGGGAGGGCCGAGCGGTTCTTC. Its protein is CASSDAGRASGRAERFF.

This sequence joins TRBV7-9 and TRBJ2-3, with 9 bases identical to TRBD1. Germline V gene sequence: CDR1 SEHNR, CDR2 FQNEAQ (reference sequence). The CDR3 covers 16 residues. Germline trimming cut 5 bases from V and 2 bases from J; bases unmatched to any gene: 8. CDR3 coding DNA: TGTGCCAGCAGCCCGCGACGGACAGGGGTCACAGATACGCAGTATTTT. Amino acids: CASSPRRTGVTDTQYF.

This clone has only a few counts. V gene TRBV18 combines with J gene TRBJ1-2, with D unclear. Germline V gene lookup returns CDR1 KGHSH and CDR2 LQKENI. The CDR3 covers 15 residues. Trimming shortened V by 3 bases and J by 8 bases, and 19 bases separated the two germline ends. CDR3 in amino acids: CASSPGESVGGGYTF. The CDR3 DNA is TGTGCCAGCTCACCGGGCGAAAGCGTCGGAGGGGGCTACACCTTC.

The chain carries TRBV9 and TRBJ2-7; D may be TRBD1 (5 bases). The V end was cut by 6 bases, the J end by 5 bases, with 18 bases between. The V gene's germline CDR1 is SGDLS and CDR2 YYNGEE. The CDR3 is 14 amino acids. For the CDR3, the DNA is TGTGCCAGCACTCCGCCCCGCGGCAGGGACGAGCAGTACTTC. Its protein is CASTPPRGRDEQYF.

The chain uses TRBV2 and TRBJ2-7, with 9 bases identical to TRBD1. The CDR3 contains 15 residues. J gave up 4 bases and V 4 bases, and 8 bases lay outside the gene matches. The germline V gene has CDR1 SNHLY and CDR2 FYNNEI. The CDR3 is CASSVDRGAMYEQYF. The CDR3 DNA reads TGTGCCAGCAGTGTCGACAGGGGGGCTATGTACGAGCAGTACTTC.

This clone showed up just a few times. CDR3 in amino acids: CASSPTGTSSSYEQYF. CDR3 sequence (DNA): TGTGCCAGCAGCCCCACGGGGACTAGCAGCTCCTACGAGCAGTACTTC. V is TRBV5-5 and J is TRBJ2-7; 9 bases line up with TRBD2. Per the germline V gene, CDR1 is SGHKS and CDR2 is YYEKEE (reference sequence). The CDR3 covers 16 residues. V shed 4 bases, J shed 0 bases, and the junction held 8 bases outside the gene matches.

The chain links TRBV2 to TRBJ2-3, with D maybe TRBD1 (6 bases). V lost 4 bases and J lost 0, with 11 bases in between. Germline V gene lookup returns CDR1 SNHLY and CDR2 FYNNEI. This CDR3 region has 15 residues. The CDR3 coding sequence is TGTGCCAGCAGTGCCTACGGACAGAGCACAGATACGCAGTATTTT. It is translated as CASSAYGQSTDTQYF.

The chain joins TRBV27 to TRBJ2-5; D is perhaps TRBD2 (5 bases). Germline V gives CDR1 MNHEY, CDR2 SMNVEV (reference sequence). Trimming shortened V by 2 bases and J by 5 bases, and 12 bases separated the two germline ends. The CDR3 has 14 residues. The CDR3 nucleotides read TGTGCCAGCAGTTTAGAGGGCGGGCTCGAGACCCAGTACTTC. Encoded protein: CASSLEGGLETQYF.

The chain employs TRBV11-2 and TRBJ1-2; 10 bases agree with TRBD1. CDR1 SGHAT and CDR2 FQNNGV come from the germline V gene. The CDR3 has 15 amino acids. The J segment lost 7 bases and the V segment lost 5 bases, leaving 10 bases of the junction unmatched. This CDR3 is CASSISSGTGVGYTF. CDR3 nucleotides: TGTGCCAGCAGCATAAGCTCCGGGACAGGGGTTGGCTACACCTTC.

This clone came up a few times. The rearrangement links TRBV25-1 to TRBJ1-4; a weak D match, TRBD1 (5 bases). The CDR3 covers 15 residues. Germline assignment: CDR1 MGHDK and CDR2 SYGVNS. The V end was cut by 1 base, the J end by 2 bases, with 8 bases between. The chain's CDR3 is CASSEWGGTNEKLFF. The CDR3 DNA follows: TGTGCCAGCAGTGAATGGGGGGGGACTAATGAAAAACTGTTTTTT.

This chain joins TRBV19 and TRBJ2-7; a possible D gene is TRBD2 (5 bases). The germline gives CDR1 LNHDA, CDR2 SQIVND (reference sequence). The CDR3 has 14 residues. Trimming stripped 5 bases from V and 1 base from J, with 12 bases between. CDR3 region: CASSPWETSYEQYF. The CDR3 DNA is TGTGCCAGTAGTCCGTGGGAGACGTCCTACGAGCAGTACTTC.

The table lists this clone with a few counts. The chain combines TRBV5-6 with TRBJ1-3; a possible D gene is TRBD1 (6 bases). Trimming pared 4 bases from V and 4 bases from J, leaving 12 bases between. The germline gives CDR1 SGHDT, CDR2 YYEEEE. The CDR3 spans 14 residues. CDR3 amino acids: CASSLRGTGNTIYF. Written as DNA, the CDR3 is TGTGCCAGCAGCCTAAGGGGGACGGGAAACACCATATATTTT.

This clone has just one count. CDR3 bases: TGTGCCAGCAGTGGGCTAGCGGATTCCTACAATGAGCAGTTCTTC. It specifies CASSGLADSYNEQFF. This chain joins TRBV2 and TRBJ2-1; TRBD2 matches 7 bases. This CDR3 region has 15 residues. After removal of 4 bases from V and 1 base from J, the junction contained 4 bases not matched to a gene. Germline CDR1 and CDR2: SNHLY and FYNNEI.

The gene calls are TRBV7-3 and TRBJ2-7; the match to TRBD2 covers 8 bases. Germline loops: CDR1 SGHTA, CDR2 FQGTGA. J lost 3 bases, V lost 5 bases, and 6 bases had no gene match. The CDR3 totals 14 residues. CDR3 loop: CASSPAGTSYEQYF. As DNA, the CDR3 is TGTGCCAGCAGCCCCGCCGGGACTAGCTACGAGCAGTACTTC.